These T cell receptor beta chains were read from a single sample in a study of response to subunit inactivated influenza vaccine. TCRdb re-analysed the RT-PCR reads in MiXCR, keeping a single row per CDR3 protein. Found here are 860,000 or so distinct CDR3 sequences, about 20% of them singletons; the top ten hold around 9.6%. The sequenced sample was PBMCs from blood, obtained 5 to 6 days after vaccination. These TCRs come from a man aged 45-65 years who received an inactivated influenza vaccine. Both conserved end residues are part of each CDR3. Each record gives: clone size, V gene, J gene, D gene, CDR3 DNA, CDR3 protein. The D gene is left open where the match is weak. Clone size is given for some rows only: seen once, a few or many times, or a class if the clone is expanded.

NA	TRBV9	TRBJ1-3	NA	TGTGCCAGCAGCGTAGGAATCGGAGTCGGGGTAAACACCATATATTTT	CASSVGIGVGVNTIYF
NA	TRBV6-2/TRBV6-3	TRBJ2-1	TRBD1	TGTGCCAGCAGTTACCCCGGGACAGGCCGCTACAATGAGCAGTTCTTC	CASSYPGTGRYNEQFF
few	TRBV7-2	TRBJ1-2	NA	TGTGCCAGCAGCTTAGGAAACAGGGATGGCTACACCTTC	CASSLGNRDGYTF
few	TRBV20-1	TRBJ2-7	TRBD1	TGCAGTGCTAAAAGGACAGGGGGCTTCTACGAGCAGTACTTC	CSAKRTGGFYEQYF
NA	TRBV4-3	TRBJ1-5	NA	TGCGCCAGCAGCCAAGGGATTAGGGACCAGCCCCAGCATTTT	CASSQGIRDQPQHF
NA	TRBV7-2	TRBJ2-3	TRBD1	TGTGCCAGCAACTTAGGGGGACAGTCCACAGATACGCAGTATTTT	CASNLGGQSTDTQYF
few	TRBV5-1	TRBJ2-3	TRBD2	TGCGCCAGCAGCCCCCGCCCACATAGCGGGGGTGGAGATACGCAGTATTTT	CASSPRPHSGGGDTQYF
few	TRBV9	TRBJ2-1	TRBD2	TGTGCCAGCAGCGTGGTAGCGGGTAGTGAGCAGTTCTTC	CASSVVAGSEQFF
many	TRBV7-2	TRBJ2-3	NA	TGTGCCAGCAGCTCACAGTGGAGAGAGACAGATACGCAGTATTTT	CASSSQWRETDTQYF
NA	TRBV21-1	TRBJ2-3	NA	TGTGCCAGCAGCAGGGGGACTAGTAAGGACACAGATACGCAGTATTTT	CASSRGTSKDTDTQYF
few	TRBV20-1	TRBJ2-3	NA	TGCAGTGCTGGGTCCTGGGGGCACACAGATACGCAGTATTTT	CSAGSWGHTDTQYF
NA	TRBV7-2	TRBJ2-3	TRBD2	TGTGCCGGCAGCGTTACTAGCGGGATTGGCACAGATACGCAGTATTTT	CAGSVTSGIGTDTQYF
NA	TRBV7-9	TRBJ2-1	TRBD1	TGTGCCAGCAGCTCTACACAGGGGATGAGCTCCTACAATGAGCAGTTCTTC	CASSSTQGMSSYNEQFF
once	TRBV12-3/TRBV12-4	TRBJ1-4	NA	TGTGCCAGCAGTAACGAGGACGGTTATATTTATGAAAAACTGTTTTTT	CASSNEDGYIYEKLFF
NA	TRBV20-1	TRBJ2-7	NA	TGCAGTGCTAGAGCTTCGGGACATTCCTACGAGCAGTACTTC	CSARASGHSYEQYF
many	TRBV27	TRBJ1-2	TRBD1	TGTGCCACGTACAGGGGGTCGCGCTATGGCTACACCTTC	CATYRGSRYGYTF
NA	TRBV10-3	TRBJ2-6	TRBD2	TGTACCCTCAGTCCCTTCACTAGCGGGGCTTTCTCTGGGGCCAACGTCCTGACTTTC	CTLSPFTSGAFSGANVLTF
NA	TRBV5-1	TRBJ2-7	TRBD2	TGCGCCAGCAGCCCTCGTCTAGCGGGAGCCCTGGGGTACGAGCAGTACTTC	CASSPRLAGALGYEQYF
few	TRBV7-9	TRBJ2-7	NA	TGTGCCAGCAGCTTAAGCGGAAACTCCTACGAGCAGTACTTC	CASSLSGNSYEQYF
few	TRBV7-2	TRBJ2-7	TRBD1	TGTGCCAGCAGCATGACAGGGGGTATTTACGAGCAGTACTTC	CASSMTGGIYEQYF
few	TRBV10-3	TRBJ2-7	NA	TGTGCCATCAGTGGTGCCCAGGGCGGGGTCGCCTACGAGCAGTACTTC	CAISGAQGGVAYEQYF
NA	TRBV7-9	TRBJ2-3	TRBD2	TGTGCCAGCAGACCTAGCGGGGCCCTACTCACAGATACGCAGTATTTT	CASRPSGALLTDTQYF
NA	TRBV3-1	TRBJ2-1	NA	TGTGCCAGCAGCCAAGATCACGCCTACAGGGTATTATACAATGAGCAGTTCTTC	CASSQDHAYRVLYNEQFF
NA	TRBV5-1	TRBJ2-1	TRBD2	TGCGCCAGCGACCCGAAGGGGGATCTAGCGGGAGGGACTGAGCAGTTCTTC	CASDPKGDLAGGTEQFF
once	TRBV7-2	TRBJ2-1	NA	TGTGCCAGCAGCTTAGACATTGGTGAGCAGTTCTTC	CASSLDIGEQFF
many	TRBV12-3/TRBV12-4	TRBJ2-1	NA	TGTGCCAGCAGTTTGTTAGGCAATGAGCAGTTCTTC	CASSLLGNEQFF
few	TRBV5-1	TRBJ2-7	TRBD2	TGCGCCAGCAGCTTGGGCGGGACTATCCCCTACGAGCAGTACTTC	CASSLGGTIPYEQYF
few	TRBV9	TRBJ2-3	NA	TGTGCCAGCAGCATCAGGGCTGGGCAGGCAGATACGCAGTATTTT	CASSIRAGQADTQYF
NA	TRBV28	TRBJ2-5	TRBD2	TGTGCCAGCAGTTTATGGCGGGAGTCCCAAGAGACCCAGTACTTC	CASSLWRESQETQYF
few	TRBV2	TRBJ1-2	NA	TGTGCCAGCAGTGAAATCCGGTCCATCGGCTACACCTTC	CASSEIRSIGYTF
few	TRBV5-1	TRBJ2-1	TRBD1	TGCGCCAGCAGCGGGGACAGGGCTTTTCAGAATGAGCAGTTCTTC	CASSGDRAFQNEQFF
few	TRBV21-1	TRBJ2-7	NA	TGTGCCAGCAGCAAAGATTCAGGGATGCGTTGCGAGCAGTACTTC	CASSKDSGMRCEQYF
many	TRBV29-1	TRBJ2-3	TRBD2	TGCAGCGTTGGGCCCAGCGGGAGGTTCACAGATACGCAGTATTTT	CSVGPSGRFTDTQYF
NA	TRBV20-1	TRBJ2-1	TRBD2	TGCAGTGCTAGAGATCAAGGGACTAGCTCCTACAATGAGCAGTTCTTC	CSARDQGTSSYNEQFF
few	TRBV20-1	TRBJ2-1	NA	TGCAGTGCTACTAAAAGTGGTGAGCAGTTCTTC	CSATKSGEQFF
NA	TRBV20-1	TRBJ2-1	NA	TGCAGTGCCACAGCAACCGGGACTGTAGACAATGAGCAGTTCTTC	CSATATGTVDNEQFF
NA	TRBV5-1	TRBJ2-7	NA	TGCGCCAGCAGCTTGGGGCAGTTCGGACCGGGAAACGAGCAGTACTTC	CASSLGQFGPGNEQYF
few	TRBV11-2	TRBJ2-7	TRBD2	TGTGCCAGCAGCTTTTATAGCGGGGGGGCCGAGGAGCAGTACTTC	CASSFYSGGAEEQYF
NA	TRBV7-6	TRBJ2-2	TRBD1	TGTGCCAGCAGCCTCCGGGACAGGGGGAGAACCGGGGAGCTGTTTTTT	CASSLRDRGRTGELFF
NA	TRBV27	TRBJ1-1	NA	TGTGCCAGCAGGGTCGTAGGGGGGGCGAACACTGAAGCTTTCTTT	CASRVVGGANTEAFF
NA	TRBV20-1	TRBJ2-1	TRBD2	TGCAGTGCTAGAGTCGGGGGGGCCTACAATGAGCAGTTCTTC	CSARVGGAYNEQFF
NA	TRBV5-1	TRBJ2-1	TRBD2	TGCGCCAGCAGTTATCTCCGGCGGGGGGCCTATTTGTCCTACAATGAGCAGTTCTTC	CASSYLRRGAYLSYNEQFF
few	TRBV7-9	TRBJ2-3	NA	TGTGCCAGCAGCTTCCCTCTAACAGATACGCAGTATTTT	CASSFPLTDTQYF
few	TRBV9	TRBJ1-2	NA	TGTGCCAGCAGCACTCAGACAGGACCCTATGGCTACACCTTC	CASSTQTGPYGYTF
NA	TRBV4-1	TRBJ2-3	TRBD2	TGCGCCAGCAGCCTCGGGGGGTCGGGACTCACAGATACGCAGTATTTT	CASSLGGSGLTDTQYF